Each of the 18 T cell receptor beta chains below was sequenced from the same sample in a study of cytomegalovirus exposure and HLA in healthy donors. Only in-frame clones appear in the TCRdb table, and some are missing; sequencing was by immunoSEQ multiplex PCR. The sample includes tens of thousands of clones, approximately 93% of them seen just once. The sequencing sample was made of PBMCs. Receptor source: a woman in her 30s in good health and CMV-seropositive.

The rearrangement joins TRBV10-3 to TRBJ2-3, with a possible D match to TRBD2 (5 bases). V lost 7 bases to trimming and J lost 2 bases, with 19 bases between them. The germline CDR1 and CDR2 sequences are ENHRY and SYGVKD. The CDR3 totals 16 residues. The CDR3 loop reads CAIKGPPGSNTDTQYF. DNA of the CDR3: TGTGCCATCAAGGGTCCTCCTGGGAGCAACACAGATACGCAGTATTTT.

The chain employs TRBV5-4 and TRBJ1-1, with D hard to call. V shed 0 bases and J shed 1 base, with 7 bases lying between them. The CDR3 has 14 amino acids. Germline assignment: CDR1 SGHNT and CDR2 YYREEE (reference sequence). CDR3 residues: CASSLGTGNTEAFF. In DNA form, the CDR3 reads TGTGCCAGCAGCTTGGGGACTGGGAACACTGAAGCTTTCTTT.

This clone was found a few times. The chain recombines TRBV28 with TRBJ2-7; D possibly corresponds to TRBD2 (6 bases). CDR3 length equals 11 residues. Germline V gives CDR1 MDHEN, CDR2 SYDVKM. Trimming took 6 bases from V and 3 from J, leaving 6 bases between them. This CDR3 reads CASSGSYEQYF. The CDR3 DNA sequence: TGTGCCAGCAGCGGGAGCTACGAGCAGTACTTC.

The genes are TRBV4-3 and TRBJ2-1; 11 bases are shared with TRBD2. In germline, CDR1 is LGHNA, CDR2 YSLEER. The CDR3 runs to 17 residues. V trimming: 4 bases; J trimming: 0 bases; junction bases outside the gene matches: 5. Here the CDR3 DNA reads TGCGCCAGCAGCCCCGGGACTAGCGGAGACTCCTACAATGAGCAGTTCTTC. Translating it yields CASSPGTSGDSYNEQFF.

The J gene is TRBJ2-2, the V gene TRBV9; D may be TRBD2 (7 bases). This CDR3 has 14 amino acids. The V end lost 2 bases, the J end lost 5 bases, and 10 bases lay between the germline ends. Germline V lookup: CDR1 SGDLS, CDR2 YYNGEE. CDR3 region: CASSVGGPTGELFF. The CDR3 DNA follows: TGTGCCAGCAGCGTCGGGGGGCCAACCGGGGAGCTGTTTTTT.

The chain combines TRBV7-8 with TRBJ1-2, with 10 nucleotides matching TRBD1. With 3 bases clipped from V and 9 bases from J, the junction kept 7 bases outside the gene matches. In germline, CDR1 is SGHVS, CDR2 FQNEAQ. This CDR3 is 14 amino acids long. The CDR3 loop reads CASSFGTGEVRYTF. DNA of the CDR3: TGTGCCAGCAGCTTCGGGACAGGGGAGGTGCGCTACACCTTC.

The gene calls are TRBV11-2 and TRBJ2-1, with D tentatively TRBD2 (5 bases). V lost 5 bases and J 10 bases, leaving 18 bases between the germline ends. Per the germline V gene, CDR1 is SGHAT and CDR2 is FQNNGV. CDR3 size: 14 residues. This chain's CDR3 is CASSPAGGLREQFF. CDR3 DNA: TGTGCCAGCAGCCCCGCGGGCGGGTTGAGGGAGCAGTTCTTC. Using reference TRBV11-2 and TRBJ2-1 for the parts outside the CDR3, the full variable domain is EAGVAQSPRYKIIEKRQSVAFWCNPISGHATLYWYQQILGQGPKLLIQFQNNGVVDDSQLPKDRFSAERLKGVDSTLKIQPAKLEDSAVYLCASSPAGGLREQFFGPGTRLTVL.

This clone occurred a few times. The rearrangement uses TRBV6-6 and TRBJ1-5; the D gene is possibly TRBD1 (6 bases). This CDR3 spans 12 amino acids. V was clipped by 8 bases and J by 1 base, with 6 bases between them. Germline lookup yields CDR1 MNHNY and CDR2 SVGAGI (reference sequence). CDR3 coding DNA: TGTGCCAGCCAGGGGAGCAATCAGCCCCAGCATTTT. This codes for CASQGSNQPQHF.

The rearrangement uses TRBV14 and TRBJ2-1; 10 positions agree with TRBD2. V gave up 4 bases and J gave up 9 bases; unmatched junction bases: 12. Germline values: CDR1 SGHDN, CDR2 FVKESK. The CDR3 runs to 16 residues. CDR3 nucleotide sequence: TGTGCCAGCAGCCCTCAAGCGGGAGGGCTGGGCGCTGAGCAGTTCTTC. Residues: CASSPQAGGLGAEQFF.

This chain connects TRBV7-2 to TRBJ2-5; a weak D match, TRBD1 (5 bases). Germline V gives CDR1 SGHTA, CDR2 FQGNSA. Trimming took 4 bases from V and 5 from J, leaving 8 bases between them. The CDR3 loop spans 12 amino acids. DNA for the CDR3: TGTGCCAGCAGCTCAGGGTGGGAGACCCAGTACTTC. Residues: CASSSGWETQYF.

The rearrangement links TRBV7-2 to TRBJ2-5; 9 nucleotides align to TRBD2. The J call is uncertain, as TRBJ2-7 better fits the DNA end. This CDR3 has 16 amino acids. Germline V gene lookup returns CDR1 SGHTA and CDR2 FQGNSA. The CDR3 DNA follows: TGTGCCAGCAGCACACCGGGACTAGCCGGTCGACACGAGCAGTACTTC. Amino acids: CASSTPGLAGRHEQYF.

The chain combines TRBV7-9 with TRBJ1-5, with D possibly being TRBD1 (6 bases). The CDR3 length is 17 residues. The ends were cut back, 0 bases at V and 3 bases at J, with 15 bases in the middle. Per germline, CDR1 SEHNR and CDR2 FQNEAQ (reference sequence). CDR3 in amino acids: CASSLAGGGGDNQPQHF. The CDR3 DNA is TGTGCCAGCAGCTTAGCCGGTGGAGGGGGGGACAATCAGCCCCAGCATTTT.

The DNA of the CDR3 is TGTGCCAGCAGCTTGGTTGGACTAGCGAAAACCTACGAGCAGTACTTC. Translation: CASSLVGLAKTYEQYF. The rearrangement uses TRBV5-4 and TRBJ2-7; the match to TRBD2 covers 9 bases. From germline, CDR1 is SGHNT and CDR2 YYREEE (reference sequence). The CDR3 has 16 residues. V gave up 0 bases and J gave up 2 bases; unmatched junction bases: 6.

The rearrangement joins TRBV19 to TRBJ1-4; D might be TRBD1 (6 bases). V shed 3 bases and J shed 11 bases, with 13 bases lying between them. Germline V gene data show CDR1 as LNHDA and CDR2 as SQIVND (reference sequence). The CDR3 totals 13 residues. CDR3 nucleotides: TGTGCCAGTAGTATTTCAGGGGTTGAGAAACTGTTTTTT. Its translation is CASSISGVEKLFF.

The J gene is TRBJ1-2, the V gene TRBV5-4; D gene ambiguous. The ends were cut back, 2 bases at V and 4 bases at J, with 9 bases in the middle. The germline V gene encodes CDR1 SGHNT and CDR2 YYREEE (reference sequence). The CDR3 contains 13 residues. CDR3: CASSLLNSYGYTF. DNA for the CDR3: TGTGCCAGCAGCTTATTGAATAGCTATGGCTACACCTTC.

The chain is built from TRBV28 and TRBJ2-2; TRBD2 aligns across 12 bases. The CDR3 totals 15 residues. J gave up 7 bases and V 6 bases, and 6 bases lay outside the gene matches. CDR1 and CDR2 (germline): MDHEN, SYDVKM. CDR3 loop: CASRQTSGSYGELFF. CDR3 coding DNA: TGTGCCAGCAGGCAGACTAGCGGGAGTTACGGGGAGCTGTTTTTT.

The chain combines TRBV4-3 with TRBJ2-3, with D perhaps TRBD1 (6 bases). CDR3 size: 14 residues. V was cut by 1 base and J by 1 base, with 6 bases left in between. Germline values: CDR1 LGHNA, CDR2 YSLEER. The CDR3 here is CASSQGTGTDTQYF. In nucleotides, the CDR3 is TGCGCCAGCAGCCAAGGGACAGGCACAGATACGCAGTATTTT.

The J gene is TRBJ1-1, the V gene TRBV5-1; a possible D gene is TRBD1 (6 bases). V shed 3 bases and J shed 1 base, with 19 bases lying between them. The germline CDR1 and CDR2 sequences are SGHRS and YFSETQ. This CDR3 comprises 17 residues. CDR3 DNA: TGCGCCAGCAGCTGGGGTACAGGGCAGGGGTGGAACACTGAAGCTTTCTTT. Translating it yields CASSWGTGQGWNTEAFF.